The 19 T cell receptor beta chains listed next were all sequenced from one sample in a study of T cell responses to AZD1222 COVID-19 vaccine. Sequencing was performed with immunoSEQ multiplex PCR; in TCRdb, only in-frame clones are kept and a portion is missing. The repertoire consists of roughly 120,000 clones, with 87% occurring once and the leading ten covering approximately 7.5%. Sequencing used peripheral blood, obtained on day 0 of AZD1222 vaccination. The origin of the receptors is an adult in good health.

The rearrangement links TRBV7-2 to TRBJ2-2; D gene unclear. This CDR3 is 13 amino acids long. Germline V gives CDR1 SGHTA, CDR2 FQGNSA. V lost 7 bases, J lost 5 bases, and 11 bases lay in between. The CDR3 DNA follows: TGTGCCAGCACCCATTTGGGGACCGGGGAGCTGTTTTTT. Translation gives CASTHLGTGELFF.

The chain carries TRBV29-1 and TRBJ2-1; D possibly corresponds to TRBD1 (8 bases). CDR3 length: 15 residues. V was trimmed by 7 bases and J by 0 bases, leaving 16 bases between them. Germline CDR1 reads SQVTM; CDR2 reads ANQGSEA. Here the CDR3 reads CSARTGRGSYNEQFF. In DNA form, the CDR3 reads TGCAGCGCGCGGACAGGGAGGGGCTCCTACAATGAGCAGTTCTTC.

The chain has TRBV11-2 and TRBJ1-3, with D uncertain. Germline CDR1 and CDR2: SGHAT and FQNNGV. V shed 8 bases and J shed 8 bases, with 7 bases lying between them. CDR3 length equals 10 residues. The CDR3 protein is CASEAHTIYF. The CDR3 DNA follows: TGTGCCAGCGAAGCGCACACCATATATTTT.

The chain recombines TRBV5-4 with TRBJ1-2; D might be TRBD1 (5 bases). CDR3 length: 14 residues. Germline V gene lookup returns CDR1 SGHNT and CDR2 YYREEE (reference sequence). V was trimmed by 3 bases and J by 0 bases, leaving 9 bases between them. The CDR3 DNA sequence: TGTGCCAGCAGCTGGCAGGGCTCTAACTATGGCTACACCTTC. Translating gives CASSWQGSNYGYTF.

The chain links TRBV29-1 to TRBJ2-7; no definite D call. The CDR3 length is 13 residues. The germline CDR1 and CDR2 sequences are SQVTM and ANQGSEA. V was shortened by 3 bases and J by 0 bases, with 9 bases between the two germline ends. This chain's CDR3 is CSVEIGPSYEQYF. The CDR3 bases are TGCAGCGTTGAGATAGGCCCCTCCTACGAGCAGTACTTC.

This chain links TRBV5-5 with TRBJ2-1; D is unresolved. The CDR3 loop spans 15 amino acids. From germline, CDR1 is SGHKS and CDR2 YYEKEE (reference sequence). V gave up 4 bases and J gave up 5 bases, with 16 bases separating them. Here the CDR3 DNA reads TGTGCCAGCAGCCTAAGCCTTGCCCTACACAATGAGCAGTTCTTC. This gives the protein CASSLSLALHNEQFF.

This sequence joins TRBV5-6 and TRBJ1-3; no clear D gene. The V and J ends lost 0 bases and 4 bases respectively, with 5 bases between them. The CDR3 is 13 amino acids. Germline CDR1 reads SGHDT; CDR2 reads YYEEEE. CDR3 DNA: TGTGCCAGCAGCTTGGCCCAGGGAAACACCATATATTTT. Protein: CASSLAQGNTIYF.

This clone appeared once. This chain joins TRBV2 and TRBJ1-4; D remains ambiguous. This CDR3 spans 14 amino acids. Trimming pared 10 bases from V and 0 bases from J, leaving 12 bases between. Germline lookup yields CDR1 SNHLY and CDR2 FYNNEI. CDR3 DNA sequence: TGTGCCACCGTAACGGATGCAACTAATGAAAAACTGTTTTTT. This gives the protein CATVTDATNEKLFF.

Only one count was recorded for this clone. The CDR3, as DNA: TGTGCCAGTAGTACGGGGGGCAATGAGCAGTTCTTC. Its protein is CASSTGGNEQFF. V is TRBV19 and J is TRBJ2-1, with 7 bases matching TRBD2. The CDR3 runs 12 residues. Trimming cost V 4 bases and J 6 bases; bases outside gene matches: 0. Germline V gives CDR1 LNHDA, CDR2 SQIVND (reference sequence). The variable domain in full, with the rest retrieved from reference TRBV19 and TRBJ2-1, is DGGITQSPKYLFRKEGQNVTLSCEQNLNHDAMYWYRQDPGQGLRLIYYSQIVNDFQKGDIAEGYSVSREKKESFPLTVTSAQKNPTAFYLCASSTGGNEQFFGPGTRLTVL.

V gene TRBV5-1 combines with J gene TRBJ1-1; D is possibly TRBD1 (6 bases). The ends were cut back, 4 bases at V and 5 bases at J, with 15 bases in the middle. The CDR3 has 14 residues. Germline CDR1 SGHRS, CDR2 YFSETQ. Here the CDR3 DNA reads TGCGCCAGCAGCCATGGACAGAGTGGGACTGAAGCTTTCTTT. This encodes CASSHGQSGTEAFF.

The chain employs TRBV6-5 and TRBJ1-5; the D is unclear. CDR1 is MNHEY and CDR2 is SVGAGI in the germline V gene. The CDR3 totals 15 residues. V dropped 5 bases and J dropped 0 bases, with 11 bases sitting between them. The chain's CDR3 is CASSPKIYSNQPQHF. CDR3 DNA sequence: TGTGCCAGCAGTCCCAAAATTTATAGCAATCAGCCCCAGCATTTT.

The chain couples TRBV7-3 to TRBJ2-3; D is ambiguous. Germline CDR1 is SGHTA and CDR2 is FQGTGA. CDR3 length equals 14 residues. V shed 1 base and J shed 2 bases, with 7 bases lying between them. The CDR3: CASSLKPYTDTQYF. CDR3 in DNA: TGTGCCAGCAGCTTAAAGCCCTACACAGATACGCAGTATTTT.

V and J are TRBV13 and TRBJ2-5; perhaps TRBD2 as D (5 bases). Germline V gene data show CDR1 as PRHDT and CDR2 as FYEKMQ (reference sequence). Trimming left V 0 bases short and J 2 bases short, with 13 bases between. The CDR3 is made up of 16 amino acids. CDR3 DNA sequence: TGTGCCAGCAGCTTAGGAGGTAGAGGGAAACAAGAGACCCAGTACTTC. The encoded protein is CASSLGGRGKQETQYF.

The chain employs TRBV27 and TRBJ1-4, with unresolved D. CDR3 length: 13 amino acids. V was cut by 5 bases and J by 1 base, with 5 bases left in between. Germline CDR1 is MNHEY and CDR2 is SMNVEV (reference sequence). The CDR3 DNA follows: TGTGCCAGCAGTCCCCTAACTAATGAAAAACTGTTTTTT. Translating gives CASSPLTNEKLFF.

The J gene is TRBJ1-3, the V gene TRBV28; 11 bases are a match to TRBD1. There are 14 residues in the CDR3. Trimming cost V 6 bases and J 7 bases; bases outside gene matches: 5. Germline CDR1 MDHEN, CDR2 SYDVKM. The CDR3 region is CASSRDRGYNTIYF. CDR3 in DNA: TGTGCCAGCAGCCGGGACAGGGGGTATAACACCATATATTTT.

V is TRBV24-1 and J is TRBJ2-1; TRBD1 aligns across 10 bases. Germline trimming cut 0 bases from V and 9 bases from J; bases unmatched to any gene: 4. The CDR3 is made up of 15 amino acids. Per germline, CDR1 KGHDR and CDR2 SFDVKD. CDR3 nucleotide sequence: TGTGCCACCAGTGATTTGCCGGGACAGGGGTTTGAGCAGTTCTTC. The encoded protein is CATSDLPGQGFEQFF.

The V gene is TRBV9, the J gene TRBJ1-1; D uncertain. V was cut by 0 bases and J by 1 base, with 4 bases left in between. The CDR3 totals 13 residues. CDR1 and CDR2 (germline): SGDLS, YYNGEE. The CDR3 sequence: CASSVDRNTEAFF. The DNA of the CDR3 is TGTGCCAGCAGCGTAGACCGGAACACTGAAGCTTTCTTT. The whole variable domain, remainder taken from reference TRBV9 and TRBJ1-1, is DSGVTQTPKHLITATGQRVTLRCSPRSGDLSVYWYQQSLDQGLQFLIQYYNGEERAKGNILERFSAQQFPDLHSELNLSSLELGDSALYFCASSVDRNTEAFFGQGTRLTVV.

Points on this clone: The same CDR3 is also encoded by other DNA sequences in this sample. The gene calls are TRBV5-4 and TRBJ1-1; D is perhaps TRBD1 (6 bases). CDR1 is SGHNT and CDR2 is YYREEE in the germline V gene (reference sequence). V was trimmed by 2 bases and J by 0 bases, leaving 8 bases between them. This CDR3 is built from 14 residues. This chain's CDR3 is CASSLGGMNTEAFF. The CDR3 DNA follows: TGTGCCAGCAGCTTAGGGGGGATGAACACTGAAGCTTTCTTT.

The chain recombines TRBV15 with TRBJ2-7; D not resolved. Trimming stripped 0 bases from V and 0 bases from J, with 15 bases between. This CDR3 region has 17 residues. The germline CDR1 and CDR2 sequences are LNHNV and YYDKDF (reference sequence). In DNA form, the CDR3 reads TGTGCCACCAGCAGAGATTCTTCCCTGGGCAGCTCCTACGAGCAGTACTTC. Its protein is CATSRDSSLGSSYEQYF.